Presented here are 18 T cell receptor beta chains from one specimen sequenced in a study of T-cell reconstitution after alpha-beta-depleted transplantation in children. Unique molecular identifiers were used to barcode this TCRbeta library. MiXCR was run by TCRdb on the PCR reads, yielding one entry per CDR3 protein. The sample has over 550,000 distinct CDR3 sequences; more than 9% are singletons. Sequencing used PBMCs from the stem cell graft donor, obtained from the stem cell graft. The receptors originated from a human donor who donated a stem cell graft to a child with acute myeloid leukemia.

This clonotype showed up many times. This chain joins TRBV5-1 and TRBJ2-1; D may match TRBD1 or TRBD2 (5 bases each). Trimming cost V 0 bases and J 4 bases, with 11 bases left between them. The CDR3 covers 15 residues. Germline values: CDR1 SGHRS, CDR2 YFSETQ. CDR3 sequence reads: CASSLGVGVYNEQFF. DNA for the CDR3: TGCGCCAGCAGCTTGGGAGTGGGGGTTTACAATGAGCAGTTCTTC.

The CDR3 DNA reads TGTGCCAGCAGCGTAGCCGGGACAGCATTAGAGACCCAGTACTTC. This translates into CASSVAGTALETQYF. The chain has TRBV9 and TRBJ2-5; 7 bases line up with TRBD1. This CDR3 contains 15 residues. The V segment lost 0 bases and the J segment 4 bases; nucleotides outside the gene matches: 6. Germline CDR1 reads SGDLS; CDR2 reads YYNGEE.

This clonotype was counted ten times or more. The chain uses TRBV12-3 or TRBV12-4 and TRBJ1-4; TRBD1 matches 8 bases. This CDR3 spans 14 amino acids. V gave up 7 bases and J gave up 4 bases; unmatched junction bases: 5. The CDR3 loop is CASTPTGDNEKLFF. Here the CDR3 DNA reads TGTGCCAGCACCCCGACAGGGGATAATGAAAAACTGTTTTTT.

A few counts support this clonotype. The J gene is TRBJ2-1, the V gene TRBV21-1; the table gives TRBD2 as D, unverified against the DNA. TRBV21-1 is a pseudogene segment. CDR3 length equals 15 residues. This CDR3 reads CASKGGTISYNEQFF. The CDR3 nucleotides read TGTGCCAGCAAGGGGGGGACTATCTCCTACAATGAGCAGTTCTTC.

As DNA, the CDR3 is TGTGCCAGCAGTTGGGGGGTCCTCTACGAGCAGTACTTC. This sequence encodes CASSWGVLYEQYF. This sequence joins TRBV6-2 or TRBV6-3 and TRBJ2-7, with D possibly TRBD2 on 6 matching bases. Germline CDR1 is MNHEY and CDR2 is SVGEGT. The V gene lost 4 bases and the J gene lost 3 bases, with 10 bases spanning the gap. The CDR3 extends over 13 amino acids.

This clonotype has only a few counts. This chain connects TRBV7-9 to TRBJ1-3; D unclear. Trimming pared 5 bases from V and 9 bases from J, leaving 14 bases between. Germline V gene lookup returns CDR1 SEHNR and CDR2 FQNEAQ (reference sequence). The CDR3 loop spans 13 amino acids. Written as DNA, the CDR3 is TGTGCCAGCAGCCCCTTACGTGGGGTCACCATATATTTT. Residues: CASSPLRGVTIYF.

V and J are TRBV7-9 and TRBJ2-5, with D unresolved. Germline loops: CDR1 SEHNR, CDR2 FQNEAQ (reference sequence). Trimming shortened V by 8 bases and J by 5 bases, and 9 bases separated the two germline ends. CDR3 length: 11 amino acids. The CDR3 coding sequence is TGTGCCAGCGCGGATACTGAGACCCAGTACTTC. Residues: CASADTETQYF.

This clonotype was seen at least ten times. The rearrangement links TRBV9 to TRBJ1-1; D remains ambiguous. V was trimmed by 0 bases and J by 3 bases, leaving 6 bases between them. The germline V gene has CDR1 SGDLS and CDR2 YYNGEE. The CDR3 length is 13 residues. The CDR3 DNA reads as TGTGCCAGCAGCGTAGGCCGAGACACTGAAGCTTTCTTT. This codes for CASSVGRDTEAFF.

This clonotype was picked up many times. The chain recombines TRBV7-3 with TRBJ2-1; D ambiguous. Trimming took 6 bases from V and 2 from J, leaving 14 bases between them. The germline V gene encodes CDR1 SGHTA and CDR2 FQGTGA. The CDR3 is made up of 15 amino acids. CDR3 loop: CASSLSTVTYNEQFF. For the CDR3, the DNA is TGTGCCAGCAGTCTTTCCACGGTAACCTACAATGAGCAGTTCTTC.

This clonotype has only a few counts. This chain connects TRBV18 to TRBJ2-6; D remains ambiguous. Trimming cost V 0 bases and J 2 bases, with 8 bases left between them. CDR3 size: 16 residues. The germline CDR1 and CDR2 sequences are KGHSH and LQKENI. In DNA form, the CDR3 reads TGTGCCAGCTCACCACCCCGGAATACTGGGGCCAACGTCCTGACTTTC. Translation: CASSPPRNTGANVLTF.

The DNA for the CDR3 is TGTGCCAGCACCTATAGGGGGGCAGATACGCAGTATTTT. Amino acids: CASTYRGADTQYF. V gene TRBV6-1 combines with J gene TRBJ2-3; D possibly matches TRBD1 or TRBD2 (6 bases each). CDR1 and CDR2 from the germline V gene are MNHNS and SASEGT. The CDR3 is 13 amino acids. V dropped 7 bases and J dropped 4 bases, with 12 bases sitting between them.

This clonotype has ten or more counts. The chain carries TRBV20-1 and TRBJ2-2, with D perhaps matching TRBD1 or TRBD2 (5 bases each). The germline V and J ends were trimmed by 0 bases and 5 bases, with 16 bases remaining between them. Looked up from germline, CDR1 is DFQATT and CDR2 is SNEGSKA (reference sequence). The CDR3 covers 16 residues. In DNA, the CDR3 is TGCAGTGCTAGAGAGCCTTCCGGGACCGCAACCGGGGAGCTGTTTTTT. This codes for CSAREPSGTATGELFF.

As for this clonotype: A read error may be the cause here, since a much bigger clone is one base away. J is TRBJ2-7 and V is TRBV5-1, with 8 bases that match TRBD1. In germline, CDR1 is SGHRS, CDR2 YFSETQ. The V gene end was trimmed by 7 bases and the J gene end by 3 bases; junction bases not matched to a gene: 6. The CDR3 runs 13 residues. The chain's CDR3 is CASGFGTGYEQYF. The CDR3 DNA sequence: TGCGCCAGCGGTTTCGGGACAGGCTACGAGCAGTACTTC.

This chain connects TRBV24-1 to TRBJ2-1, with 9 bases fitting TRBD1. CDR1 KGHDR and CDR2 SFDVKD come from the germline V gene. The CDR3 extends over 16 amino acids. J was trimmed by 3 bases and V by 0 bases; bases with no gene match: 2. CDR3 region: CATSDLVGQGYNEQFF. CDR3 in DNA: TGTGCCACCAGTGATTTGGTGGGACAGGGCTACAATGAGCAGTTCTTC.

The chain employs TRBV28 and TRBJ2-4; D may be TRBD1 (6 bases). Germline V CDR1 and CDR2: MDHEN, SYDVKM. The CDR3 has 15 residues. Trimming stripped 3 bases from V and 2 bases from J, with 11 bases between. CDR3 amino acids: CASSFGDRTKNIQYF. The CDR3 DNA is TGTGCCAGCAGTTTTGGCGACAGGACCAAAAACATTCAGTACTTC.

The chain joins TRBV24-1 to TRBJ2-1; TRBD2 agrees at 9 bases. Trimming took 9 bases from V and 10 from J; bases not matched to a gene: 6. The germline gives CDR1 KGHDR, CDR2 SFDVKD. This CDR3 region has 12 residues. The CDR3 spells CATAGGSAEQFF. As DNA, the CDR3 is TGTGCCACCGCGGGGGGGAGCGCCGAGCAGTTCTTC.

The rearrangement joins TRBV20-1 to TRBJ1-4; no definite D call. The V gene's germline CDR1 is DFQATT and CDR2 SNEGSKA (reference sequence). V was pared by 4 bases and J by 0 bases, with 9 bases between. This CDR3 comprises 14 residues. The CDR3 nucleotides are TGCAGTGCTACAGGCTATGCAACTAATGAAAAACTGTTTTTT. Residues: CSATGYATNEKLFF.

The table lists this clonotype with a few counts. The chain joins TRBV29-1 to TRBJ2-3; no clear D gene. CDR3 length equals 10 residues. Looked up from germline, CDR1 is SQVTM and CDR2 is ANQGSEA. Trimming removed 7 bases at V and 7 bases at J, with 9 bases between. CDR3 region: CSGVQNTQYF. CDR3 nucleotides: TGCAGCGGCGTTCAAAATACGCAGTATTTT.